These T cell receptor beta chains were read from a single sample in a study of cytomegalovirus exposure and HLA in healthy donors. The table came from immunoSEQ multiplex PCR; TCRdb's copy has only in-frame clones and leaves some out. The sample yields under 200,000 clones, roughly 84% seen once. The sample comprised PBMCs. The receptors were gathered from a man between 18 and 29 years old in good health and CMV-seropositive. CDR3s include the opening cysteine and the closing phenylalanine or tryptophan. Each record gives: V gene, D gene, J gene, clone size, CDR3 protein, CDR3 DNA. A D gene is named only where the DNA matches it firmly. For some rows the clone size is stated as once, few or many, or as a class when expanded; others skip it.

>TRBV6-5|NA|TRBJ1-1|NA
CASRGGPGLEAFF
TGTGCCAGCCGCGGGGGACCCGGTTTGGAAGCTTTCTTT
>TRBV18|TRBD2|TRBJ2-2|once
CASSPPQGLAGAGELFF
TGTGCCAGCTCACCACCGCAGGGACTAGCGGGAGCCGGGGAGCTGTTTTTT
>TRBV6-6|NA|TRBJ2-5|NA
CASRLSVQQETQYF
TGTGCCAGCAGGCTCTCCGTACAGCAAGAGACCCAGTACTTC
>TRBV19|NA|TRBJ1-4|NA
CASSIPRQATNEKLFF
TGTGCCAGTAGTATCCCCCGGCAGGCAACTAATGAAAAACTGTTTTTT
>TRBV5-4|TRBD1|TRBJ2-2|NA
CASSPGQVNTGELFF
TGTGCCAGCAGCCCGGGACAGGTTAACACCGGGGAGCTGTTTTTT
>TRBV6-1|TRBD1|TRBJ1-1|NA
CASSEPRGRTEAFF
TGTGCCAGCAGTGAGCCCAGGGGGCGAACTGAAGCTTTCTTT
>TRBV4-3|TRBD1|TRBJ1-3|NA
CASSPRTGGTSGNTIYF
TGCGCCAGCAGCCCAAGGACAGGGGGGACCTCTGGAAACACCATATATTTT
>TRBV9|TRBD2|TRBJ2-2|NA
CASSAQLAGGRAGELFF
TGTGCCAGCAGCGCCCAACTAGCGGGAGGGAGGGCCGGGGAGCTGTTTTTT
>TRBV7-9|TRBD1|TRBJ2-1|NA
CASSRPTGGNEQFF
TGTGCCAGCAGCCGACCGACAGGGGGGAATGAGCAGTTCTTC
>TRBV4-2|TRBD2|TRBJ2-7|NA
CASSRGGLDYEQYF
TGTGCCAGCAGCCGAGGGGGACTAGACTACGAGCAGTACTTC
>TRBV9|TRBD2|TRBJ2-7|NA
CASEPGLAGGSSEQYF
TGTGCCAGTGAACCGGGACTAGCGGGAGGGTCGTCCGAGCAGTACTTC
>TRBV27|TRBD1|TRBJ2-7|NA
CASRAGGHYEQYF
TGTGCCAGCAGAGCAGGGGGCCACTACGAGCAGTACTTC
>TRBV29-1|NA|TRBJ2-6|NA
CSVGAGAPGANVLTF
TGCAGCGTTGGGGCAGGGGCCCCTGGGGCCAACGTCCTGACTTTC
>TRBV5-6|NA|TRBJ2-7|NA
CASSEGQGGGRAVEQYF
TGTGCCAGCAGCGAGGGACAGGGTGGCGGGAGGGCCGTGGAGCAGTACTTC
>TRBV5-1|NA|TRBJ2-2|NA
CASSLAGNTGELFF
TGCGCCAGCAGCTTGGCAGGGAACACCGGGGAGCTGTTTTTT
>TRBV6-5|NA|TRBJ2-7|NA
CASSLTRQVYEQYF
TGTGCCAGCAGCTTAACGCGACAGGTCTACGAGCAGTACTTC
>TRBV6-5|TRBD1|TRBJ1-2|NA
CASSYNRQGNYGYTF
TGTGCCAGCAGCTACAACCGACAGGGGAACTATGGCTACACCTTC
>TRBV6-6|NA|TRBJ2-7|once
CASSFGLGQTYEQYF
TGTGCCAGCAGTTTCGGACTCGGACAGACTTACGAGCAGTACTTC
>TRBV19|TRBD2|TRBJ2-3|NA
CASSLQGTSGGADISTDTQYF
TGTGCCAGTAGTTTACAGGGGACTAGCGGGGGCGCTGATATTAGCACAGATACGCAGTATTTT
>TRBV7-3|TRBD1|TRBJ2-2|NA
CASSGQVGKAGELFF
TGTGCCAGCAGCGGACAGGTTGGAAAGGCCGGGGAGCTGTTTTTT
>TRBV11-2|NA|TRBJ1-1|NA
CASSLGQGPGTEAFF
TGTGCCAGCAGCTTAGGGCAGGGCCCGGGTACTGAAGCTTTCTTT
>TRBV30|NA|TRBJ2-4|few
CAWTGQLKNIQYF
TGTGCCTGGACGGGACAACTCAAAAACATTCAGTACTTC
>TRBV7-9|NA|TRBJ1-2|NA
CASSPRGGLYGYTF
TGTGCCAGCAGCCCAAGGGGGGGATTATATGGCTACACCTTC
>TRBV28|NA|TRBJ1-1|NA
CASSLSQEAFF
TGTGCCAGCAGTTTATCTCAGGAAGCTTTCTTT
>TRBV27|TRBD2|TRBJ2-7|NA
CASSLASGGNYEQYF
TGTGCCAGCAGTTTGGCGAGCGGGGGGAACTACGAGCAGTACTTC
>TRBV30|TRBD1|TRBJ2-7|NA
CAWEGAGLGEQYF
TGTGCCTGGGAGGGGGCAGGGCTGGGCGAGCAGTACTTC
>TRBV5-1|NA|TRBJ2-5|many
CASQPDSGHQETQYF
TGCGCCTCCCAACCAGATAGCGGACACCAAGAGACCCAGTACTTC
>TRBV6-1|NA|TRBJ2-1|NA
CASSEETSVDEQFF
TGTGCCAGCAGTGAAGAAACGAGCGTCGATGAGCAGTTCTTC
>TRBV11-3|TRBD1|TRBJ2-1|NA
CASSFETGFGQFF
TGTGCCAGCAGCTTCGAGACAGGGTTCGGGCAGTTCTTC
>TRBV14|TRBD1|TRBJ1-2|NA
CASSTAQGAPYGYTF
TGTGCCAGCAGCACCGCACAGGGGGCTCCCTATGGCTACACCTTC
>TRBV7-2|TRBD1|TRBJ2-3|NA
CASSLGQGSTSTDTQYF
TGTGCCAGCAGCTTGGGACAGGGGTCGACTAGCACAGATACGCAGTATTTT
>TRBV6-5|NA|TRBJ2-5|once
CASSHARRRQETQYF
TGTGCCAGCAGTCACGCTAGACGACGGCAAGAGACCCAGTACTTC
>TRBV7-9|TRBD1|TRBJ2-3|NA
CASSLNSGGDSDTQYF
TGTGCCAGCAGCTTAAACTCAGGGGGCGACTCAGATACGCAGTATTTT
>TRBV7-7|TRBD2|TRBJ2-7|few
CASSLGAGTSFEQYF
TGTGCCAGCAGCTTAGGCGCCGGGACTAGCTTCGAGCAGTACTTC
>TRBV30|TRBD1|TRBJ2-5|once
CAWSVPGLRGETQYF
TGTGCCTGGAGTGTACCGGGGCTCAGGGGGGAGACCCAGTACTTC
>TRBV7-6|NA|TRBJ2-5|NA
CASSLELPVLAPPQYF
TGTGCCAGCAGCCTCGAGCTTCCTGTCCTTGCTCCGCCCCAGTACTTC
>TRBV30|TRBD2|TRBJ2-3|NA
CAWSLSGDTDTQYF
TGTGCCTGGAGTTTAAGCGGGGACACAGATACGCAGTATTTT
>TRBV29-1|TRBD1|TRBJ1-4|NA
CSAVRDSGEKLFF
TGCAGCGCTGTGAGGGACAGCGGTGAAAAACTGTTTTTT
>TRBV5-1|NA|TRBJ1-2|few
CASSPNGRRGYTF
TGCGCCAGCAGCCCTAATGGGAGGCGCGGCTACACCTTC
>TRBV6-4|TRBD1|TRBJ2-1|NA
CASSDGTGGAEQFF
TGTGCCAGCAGTGACGGGACAGGGGGCGCTGAGCAGTTCTTC
>TRBV6-5|NA|TRBJ2-1|NA
CASSSPVNNEQFF
TGTGCCAGCAGTTCCCCGGTCAACAATGAGCAGTTCTTC
>TRBV4-3|TRBD2|TRBJ2-7|NA
CASSQLAGSRNYEQYF
TGCGCCAGCAGCCAATTAGCGGGAAGCCGAAACTACGAGCAGTACTTC
>TRBV27|NA|TRBJ2-1|NA
CASSRQPGQGIGEQFF
TGTGCCAGCTCTAGACAGCCAGGTCAGGGGATAGGAGAGCAGTTCTTC
>TRBV28|NA|TRBJ2-7|NA
CASYGSSSYEQYF
TGTGCCAGTTACGGGAGTAGCTCCTACGAGCAGTACTTC
>TRBV28|NA|TRBJ1-1|NA
CASSLSPGEGRGAFF
TGTGCCAGCAGTTTATCCCCAGGGGAAGGACGTGGAGCTTTCTTT
>TRBV4-3|TRBD2|TRBJ2-1|NA
CASSRGLVVGEQFF
TGCGCCAGCAGCCGCGGACTAGTGGTCGGTGAGCAGTTCTTC
>TRBV28|NA|TRBJ2-7|NA
CASSRITGSLDEQYF
TGTGCCAGCAGTCGTATCACAGGGTCCCTAGACGAGCAGTACTTC
>TRBV30|TRBD1|TRBJ1-2|NA
CAFPSRRTGGVGYTF
TGTGCCTTTCCTTCCAGGAGGACAGGGGGCGTTGGCTACACCTTC
>TRBV9|NA|TRBJ1-2|NA
CASSVWGRDSYGYTF
TGTGCCAGCAGCGTATGGGGGAGGGATTCCTATGGCTACACCTTC
>TRBV27|NA|TRBJ2-1|NA
CASSSVSVAGGYQQFF
TGTGCCAGCAGTAGCGTCAGTGTCGCCGGGGGATACCAGCAGTTCTTC
>TRBV13|NA|TRBJ1-2|NA
CASSSSTETYGYTF
TGTGCCAGCAGCTCCTCGACAGAGACTTATGGCTACACCTTC
>TRBV28|TRBD1|TRBJ1-2|NA
CASSLGDSLYGYTF
TGTGCCAGCAGTTTAGGGGACAGCCTATATGGCTACACCTTC
>TRBV5-1|TRBD1|TRBJ1-1|NA
CASSPIGQGRAEAFF
TGCGCCAGCAGCCCGATAGGACAGGGCAGGGCTGAAGCTTTCTTT
>TRBV9|NA|TRBJ1-4|NA
CASSPRQGNEKLFF
TGTGCCAGCAGCCCCCGTCAGGGTAATGAAAAACTGTTTTTT